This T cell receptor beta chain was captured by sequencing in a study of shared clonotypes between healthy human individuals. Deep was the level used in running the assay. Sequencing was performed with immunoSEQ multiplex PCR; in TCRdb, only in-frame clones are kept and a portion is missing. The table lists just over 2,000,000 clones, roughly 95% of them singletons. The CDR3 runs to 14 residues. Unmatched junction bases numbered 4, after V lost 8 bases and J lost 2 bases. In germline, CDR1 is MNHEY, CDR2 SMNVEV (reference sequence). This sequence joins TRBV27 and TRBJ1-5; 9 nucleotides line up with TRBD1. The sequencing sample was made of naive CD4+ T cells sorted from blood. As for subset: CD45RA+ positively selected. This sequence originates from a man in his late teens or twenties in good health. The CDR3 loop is CASGTGQGNQPQHF. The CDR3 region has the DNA TGTGCCAGCGGGACAGGGCAAGGCAATCAGCCCCAGCATTTT.